Sequencing of this T cell receptor beta chain was carried out in a study of blood T cell repertoires in COVID-19. About the study: COVID-19 samples collected from the United States, Italy and Spain covered acute and convalescent phases. From T cells, B-cell-depleted T cells, or PBMCs came the material, which was cDNA or gDNA.

Produced via immunoSEQ multiplex PCR; TCRdb's table is partial and in-frame only. The sample records 150,000 to 200,000 clones, roughly 79% being singletons. The CDR3 runs 14 residues. The V end was cut by 5 bases, the J end by 1 base, with 8 bases between. The germline gives CDR1 SGHTA, CDR2 FQGNSA. One Seattle source followed patients from active infection through their disease course. The V call is TRBV7-2, the J call TRBJ2-2, with D possibly being TRBD1 (6 bases). The sample taken for sequencing was peripheral blood. The source is a woman over 75 with COVID-19, enrolled during active disease. In nucleotides, the CDR3 is TGTGCCAGCAGCATACAGGGGAACACCGGGGAGCTGTTTTTT. Protein product: CASSIQGNTGELFF.